Below, 22 T cell receptor beta chains from the same sample are listed, as sequenced in a study of T cell repertoires in cytomegalovirus infection. MiXCR, applied by TCRdb to the reads, yields one record per CDR3 protein. The sample includes over 150,000 distinct CDR3 sequences, 15% to 20% seen only once; the top ten take around 3.1%. The sample comprised PBMCs. These receptors came from a human donor in good health (CMV status not recorded). Some clones in this sample may be carry-over from other donors' samples.

The chain is built from TRBV7-9 and TRBJ2-1, with 11 bases identical to TRBD2. CDR1 and CDR2 from the germline V gene are SEHNR and FQNEAQ (reference sequence). Trimming cost V 7 bases and J 15 bases; bases outside gene matches: 17. CDR3 length: 15 residues. In nucleotides, the CDR3 is TGTGCCAGCACTCCTGGACTAGCGGGTGTGTTGGGGCGGTTCTTC. Translated, it gives CASTPGLAGVLGRFF. Supplemented by reference TRBV7-9 and TRBJ2-1, the full variable domain reads DTGVSQNPRHKITKRGQNVTFRCDPISEHNRLYWYRQTLGQGPEFLTYFQNEAQLEKSRLLSDRFSAERPKGSFSTLEIQRTEQGDSAMYLCASTPGLAGVLGRFFGPGTRLTVL.

This clonotype has a single count. The V gene is TRBV19, the J gene TRBJ1-6; D is unresolved. The CDR3 loop spans 15 amino acids. Per germline, CDR1 LNHDA and CDR2 SQIVND (reference sequence). Trimming cost V 7 bases and J 5 bases, with 15 bases left between them. Here the CDR3 DNA reads TGTGCCAGTAACGTTGCTGCGGGGAATAATTCACCCCTCCACTTT. Residues: CASNVAAGNNSPLHF.

This clonotype was detected many times. The V gene is TRBV29-1, the J gene TRBJ1-5; the D gene is possibly TRBD1 (5 bases). Trimming stripped 4 bases from V and 3 bases from J, with 10 bases between. Per germline, CDR1 SQVTM and CDR2 ANQGSEA. The CDR3 has 13 amino acids. CDR3 loop: CSVAQENNQPQHF. DNA for the CDR3: TGCAGCGTTGCACAGGAAAACAATCAGCCCCAGCATTTT.

The chain joins TRBV23-1 to TRBJ2-5, with D perhaps TRBD1 (5 bases). TRBV23-1 is annotated as an ORF whose role is uncertain. Deletions cut 3 bases from V and 2 bases from J, with 7 bases between. The CDR3 is made up of 13 amino acids. As DNA, the CDR3 is TGCGCCAGCAGTCAGGGGCCTCAAGAGACCCAGTACTTC. It yields the protein CASSQGPQETQYF.

The chain combines TRBV5-5 with TRBJ2-2; TRBD2 matches at 9 bases. The germline CDR1 and CDR2 sequences are SGHKS and YYEKEE (reference sequence). Trimming at V came to 2 bases and at J to 6 bases, leaving 5 bases not matched to a gene. The CDR3 spans 15 residues. CDR3 sequence: CASSLPSGMAGELFF. The DNA for the CDR3 is TGTGCCAGCAGCTTACCTAGCGGGATGGCCGGGGAGCTGTTTTTT.

The chain employs TRBV9 and TRBJ2-3; 7 bases are a match to TRBD2. This CDR3 region has 15 residues. J was trimmed by 6 bases and V by 4 bases; bases with no gene match: 11. CDR1 SGDLS and CDR2 YYNGEE come from the germline V gene. The chain's CDR3 is CASSSSSGGWDTQYF. The CDR3 nucleotides read TGTGCCAGCAGCTCCTCTAGCGGTGGCTGGGATACGCAGTATTTT.

This clonotype was observed at least ten times. The chain employs TRBV7-6 and TRBJ2-2; the match to TRBD1 covers 10 bases. Germline V gene lookup returns CDR1 SGHVS and CDR2 FNYEAQ. The CDR3 loop spans 18 amino acids. Trimming removed 5 bases from V and 8 bases from J; junction bases left unmatched: 17. In nucleotides, the CDR3 is TGTGCCAGCAGCCCCTCAGTGATCCGGGACAGGGGTTCGGGGGAGCTGTTTTTT. This sequence encodes CASSPSVIRDRGSGELFF.

Of note for this clonotype: The junction does not match germline at one end; this may be a read error. The rearrangement links TRBV19 to TRBJ1-5; 8 nucleotides agree with TRBD1. The CDR3 runs to 14 residues. Germline V CDR1 and CDR2: LNHDA, SQIVND (reference sequence). The CDR3 region is CASSLRTGNQPHHF. CDR3 nucleotide sequence: TGTGCCAGTAGTCTTCGGACAGGGAATCAGCCCCATCATTTT.

This chain uses TRBV11-3 with TRBJ2-7, with 11 bases aligning to TRBD1. Germline V lookup: CDR1 SGHNT, CDR2 YENEEA. With V trimmed by 4 bases and J by 3 bases, 8 bases remained unmatched. The CDR3 runs to 16 residues. CDR3 amino acids: CASSSSSGTGGYEQYF. In nucleotides, the CDR3 is TGTGCCAGCAGCTCCTCTTCCGGGACAGGGGGCTACGAGCAGTACTTC.

A few counts support this clonotype. The chain couples TRBV19 to TRBJ2-1, with unresolved D. V shed 5 bases and J shed 7 bases, with 12 bases lying between them. Germline V lookup: CDR1 LNHDA, CDR2 SQIVND (reference sequence). The CDR3 contains 13 residues. This CDR3 reads CASSPLPGNEQFF. CDR3 sequence (DNA): TGTGCCAGTAGTCCCCTCCCCGGGAATGAGCAGTTCTTC.

About this clonotype itself: One end of the junction varies from germline; a read error may be responsible. The rearrangement joins TRBV20-1 to TRBJ2-4; 11 positions match TRBD2. This CDR3 contains 18 residues. CDR1 is DFQATT, CDR2 SNEGSKA, per germline (reference sequence). The CDR3 region is CSATPPGLAEYRENIQYF. The CDR3, as DNA: TGCAGTGCTACCCCTCCGGGACTAGCGGAGTATAGGGAAAACATTCAGTACTTT.

The sample holds many counts of this clonotype. The chain employs TRBV2 and TRBJ1-2; 9 nucleotides line up with TRBD1. CDR3 length: 18 residues. CDR1 is SNHLY, CDR2 FYNNEI, per germline. J gave up 0 bases and V 5 bases, and 13 bases lay outside the gene matches. The CDR3 loop reads CASSSGTGPLVTNYGYTF. In DNA form, the CDR3 reads TGTGCCAGCAGTTCCGGGACAGGGCCCCTCGTTACTAACTATGGCTACACCTTC.

The gene calls are TRBV7-6 and TRBJ2-7, with D perhaps matching TRBD1 (6 bases). In germline, CDR1 is SGHVS, CDR2 FNYEAQ. V was clipped by 3 bases and J by 3 bases, with 15 bases between them. CDR3 length equals 15 residues. The CDR3, as DNA: TGTGCCAGCAGCTTCCGGACAGACAATCGCTACGAGCAGTACTTC. It is translated as CASSFRTDNRYEQYF.

This clonotype has ten or more counts. The chain joins TRBV7-8 to TRBJ1-5; D gene ambiguous. Trimming took 3 bases from V and 6 from J, leaving 15 bases between them. Germline V gene sequence: CDR1 SGHVS, CDR2 FQNEAQ. CDR3 length equals 15 residues. CDR3 loop: CASSFLRDPSQPQHF. The CDR3 DNA is TGTGCCAGCAGCTTTCTCCGAGATCCCAGTCAGCCCCAGCATTTT.

There are a few counts of this clonotype. CDR3 sequence (DNA): TGCGCCAGCAGCCAAGATGGAGCGGGCCGCAGCACTGAAGCTTTCTTT. Protein: CASSQDGAGRSTEAFF. V usage is TRBV4-1 and J usage is TRBJ1-1; the D is unclear. The CDR3 has 16 amino acids. From germline, CDR1 is MGHRA and CDR2 YSYEKL. V lost 0 bases to trimming and J lost 4 bases, with 15 bases between them.

The CDR3 protein is CASSYGPANNEQFF. CDR3 bases: TGTGCCAGCAGTTACGGGCCTGCCAACAATGAGCAGTTCTTC. The J gene is TRBJ2-1, the V gene TRBV6-6; D gene uncertain. Trimming left V 2 bases short and J 5 bases short, with 10 bases between. The CDR3 has 14 amino acids. Germline V gene sequence: CDR1 MNHNY, CDR2 SVGAGI (reference sequence).

With respect to this clonotype: With a much larger clone just one base away, this may be a read error. The chain uses TRBV28 and TRBJ1-1; the D is unclear. Germline assignment: CDR1 MDHEN and CDR2 SYDVKM. The CDR3 is 15 residues long. CDR3 loop: CASSFGGPVDTVAFF. CDR3 nucleotide sequence: TGTGCCAGCAGTTTTGGAGGCCCTGTCGACACTGTAGCTTTCTTT. Supplemented by reference TRBV28 and TRBJ1-1, the full variable domain reads DVKVTQSSRYLVKRTGEKVFLECVQDMDHENMFWYRQDPGLGLRLIYFSYDVKMKEKGDIPEGYSVSREKKERFSLILESASTNQTSMYLCASSFGGPVDTVAFFGQGTRLTVV.

This clonotype was observed a few times. This rearrangement joins TRBV15 to TRBJ2-6; D possibly corresponds to TRBD2 (6 bases). The CDR3 runs 13 residues. Trimming shortened V by 9 bases and J by 3 bases, and 9 bases separated the two germline ends. Germline assignment: CDR1 LNHNV and CDR2 YYDKDF (reference sequence). The DNA of the CDR3 is TGTGCCACGCGGGAATTTGGGGCCAACGTCCTGACTTTC. As protein: CATREFGANVLTF.

V is TRBV7-3 and J is TRBJ2-1; a weak D match, TRBD1 (6 bases). Trimming shortened V by 8 bases and J by 8 bases, and 16 bases separated the two germline ends. Germline CDR1 SGHTA, CDR2 FQGTGA. The CDR3 contains 13 residues. CDR3 DNA sequence: TGTGCCAGCCCCCCCCCACAGGGCGATGAGCAGTTCTTC. This codes for CASPPPQGDEQFF.

The chain combines TRBV2 with TRBJ1-1; 7 bases are a match to TRBD1. The CDR3 length is 16 residues. The V segment lost 4 bases and the J segment 5 bases; nucleotides outside the gene matches: 13. The germline V gene has CDR1 SNHLY and CDR2 FYNNEI. The CDR3 loop is CASSVRAGGSGTEAFF. CDR3 sequence (DNA): TGTGCCAGCAGTGTAAGAGCAGGGGGATCGGGAACTGAAGCTTTCTTT.

The rearrangement uses TRBV19 and TRBJ2-7; D perhaps matches TRBD2 (5 bases). CDR1 and CDR2 from the germline V gene are LNHDA and SQIVND (reference sequence). V shed 4 bases and J shed 3 bases, with 22 bases lying between them. The CDR3 length is 17 residues. CDR3 in amino acids: CASSTREGLPGSYEQYF. The CDR3 bases are TGTGCCAGTAGTACTCGAGAAGGACTTCCTGGGAGCTACGAGCAGTACTTC.

This clonotype occurred a few times. The CDR3 here is CASSLKGNYEQYF. CDR3 sequence (DNA): TGTGCCAGCAGCTTAAAGGGTAACTACGAGCAGTACTTC. The chain uses TRBV7-9 and TRBJ2-7; D gene unclear. This CDR3 comprises 13 residues. Per the germline V gene, CDR1 is SEHNR and CDR2 is FQNEAQ (reference sequence). V shed 2 bases and J shed 3 bases, with 8 bases lying between them.